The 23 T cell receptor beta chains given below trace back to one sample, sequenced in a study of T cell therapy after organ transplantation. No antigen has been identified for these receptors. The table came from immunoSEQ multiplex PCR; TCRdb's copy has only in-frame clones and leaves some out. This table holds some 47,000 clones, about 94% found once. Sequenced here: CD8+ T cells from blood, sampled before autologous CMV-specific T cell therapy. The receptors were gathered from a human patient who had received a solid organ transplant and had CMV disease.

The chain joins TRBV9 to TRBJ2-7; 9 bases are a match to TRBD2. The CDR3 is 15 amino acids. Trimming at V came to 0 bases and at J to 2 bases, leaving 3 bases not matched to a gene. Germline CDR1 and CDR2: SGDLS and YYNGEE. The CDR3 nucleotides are TGTGCCAGCAGCGTAGACCCTAGCGGGACCTACGAGCAGTACTTC. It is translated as CASSVDPSGTYEQYF.

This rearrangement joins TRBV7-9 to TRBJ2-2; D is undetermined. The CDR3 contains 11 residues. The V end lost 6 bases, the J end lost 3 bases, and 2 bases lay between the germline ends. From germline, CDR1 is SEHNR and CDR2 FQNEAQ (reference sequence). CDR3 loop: CASRDTGELFF. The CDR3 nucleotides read TGTGCCAGCAGGGACACCGGGGAGCTGTTTTTT.

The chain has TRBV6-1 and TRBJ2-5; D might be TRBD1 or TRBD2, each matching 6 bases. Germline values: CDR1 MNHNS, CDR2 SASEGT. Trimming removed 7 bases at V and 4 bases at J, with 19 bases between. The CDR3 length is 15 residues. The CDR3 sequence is CASIVVGGRGETQYF. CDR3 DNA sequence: TGTGCCAGCATAGTTGTCGGGGGCAGGGGAGAGACCCAGTACTTC.

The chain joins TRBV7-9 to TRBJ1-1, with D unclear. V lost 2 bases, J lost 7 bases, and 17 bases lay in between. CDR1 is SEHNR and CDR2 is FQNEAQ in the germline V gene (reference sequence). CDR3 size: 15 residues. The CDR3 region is CASSLSPRNRDEAFF. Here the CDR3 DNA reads TGTGCCAGCAGCTTATCCCCGAGGAATCGCGATGAAGCTTTCTTT.

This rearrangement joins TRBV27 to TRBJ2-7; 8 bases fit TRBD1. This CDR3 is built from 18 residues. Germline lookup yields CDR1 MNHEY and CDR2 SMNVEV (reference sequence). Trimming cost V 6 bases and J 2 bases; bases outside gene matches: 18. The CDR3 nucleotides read TGTGCCAGCAGCCCGACAGGGGTTGGGTCCACCGTACCCTACGAGCAGTACTTC. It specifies CASSPTGVGSTVPYEQYF.

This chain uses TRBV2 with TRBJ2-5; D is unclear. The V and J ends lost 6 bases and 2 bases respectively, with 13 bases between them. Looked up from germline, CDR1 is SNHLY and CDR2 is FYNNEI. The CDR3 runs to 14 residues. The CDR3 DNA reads TGTGCCAGCAGCGAACCCGGATATCAAGAGACCCAGTACTTC. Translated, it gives CASSEPGYQETQYF.

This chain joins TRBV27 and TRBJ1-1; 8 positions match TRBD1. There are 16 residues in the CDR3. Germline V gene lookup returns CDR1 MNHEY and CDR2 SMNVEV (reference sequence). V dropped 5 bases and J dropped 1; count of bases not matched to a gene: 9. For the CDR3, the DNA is TGTGCCAGCAGTCCGGGAGAGGACAGGGCGAACACTGAAGCTTTCTTT. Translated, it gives CASSPGEDRANTEAFF.

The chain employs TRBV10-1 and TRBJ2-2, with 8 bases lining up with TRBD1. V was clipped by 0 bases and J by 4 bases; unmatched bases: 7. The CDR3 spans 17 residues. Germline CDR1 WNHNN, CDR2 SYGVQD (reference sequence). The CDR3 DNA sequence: TGCGCCAGCAGTGAGTCGGACCGGGACAGGCCCACCGGGGAGCTGTTTTTT. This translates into CASSESDRDRPTGELFF.

CDR3 sequence reads: CASSQKTGDTSYEQYF. Written as DNA, the CDR3 is TGCGCCAGCAGCCAAAAAACGGGGGATACCTCCTACGAGCAGTACTTC. The genes are TRBV4-3 and TRBJ2-7; maybe TRBD2 (6 bases). From germline, CDR1 is LGHNA and CDR2 YSLEER. Trimming removed 2 bases from V and 0 bases from J, with 14 bases in between. There are 16 residues in the CDR3.

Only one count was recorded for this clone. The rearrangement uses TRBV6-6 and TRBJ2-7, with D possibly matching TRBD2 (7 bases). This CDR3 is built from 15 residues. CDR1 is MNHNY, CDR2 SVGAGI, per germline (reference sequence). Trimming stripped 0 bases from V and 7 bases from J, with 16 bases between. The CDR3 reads CASSYSNREGNEQYF. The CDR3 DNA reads TGTGCCAGCAGTTACTCGAACAGGGAGGGAAATGAGCAGTACTTC.

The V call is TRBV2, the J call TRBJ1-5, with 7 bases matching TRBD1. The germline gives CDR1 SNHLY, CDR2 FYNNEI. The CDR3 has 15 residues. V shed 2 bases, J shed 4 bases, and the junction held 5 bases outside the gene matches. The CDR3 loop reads CASSELSQGNQPQHF. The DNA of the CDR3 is TGTGCCAGCAGTGAATTGTCACAGGGGAATCAGCCCCAGCATTTT.

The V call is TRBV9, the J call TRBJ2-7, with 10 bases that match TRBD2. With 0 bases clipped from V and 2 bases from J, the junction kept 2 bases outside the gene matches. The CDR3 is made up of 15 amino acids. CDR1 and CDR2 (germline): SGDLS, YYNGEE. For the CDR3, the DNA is TGTGCCAGCAGCGTAGCGAGCGGGAGGGCCTACGAGCAGTACTTC. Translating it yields CASSVASGRAYEQYF.

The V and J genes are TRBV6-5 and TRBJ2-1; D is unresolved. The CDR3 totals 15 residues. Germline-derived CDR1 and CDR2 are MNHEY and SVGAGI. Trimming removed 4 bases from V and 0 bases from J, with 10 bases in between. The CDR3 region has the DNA TGTGCCAGCAGTTCCAGCTCAAACTCCTACAATGAGCAGTTCTTC. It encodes CASSSSSNSYNEQFF.

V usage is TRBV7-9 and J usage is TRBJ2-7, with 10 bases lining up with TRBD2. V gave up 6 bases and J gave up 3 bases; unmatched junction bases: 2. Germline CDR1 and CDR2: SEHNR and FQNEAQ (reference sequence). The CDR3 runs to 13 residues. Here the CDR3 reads CASRASGSYEQYF. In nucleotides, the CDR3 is TGTGCCAGCAGAGCTAGCGGGAGCTACGAGCAGTACTTC. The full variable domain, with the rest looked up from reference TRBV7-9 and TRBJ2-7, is DTGVSQNPRHKITKRGQNVTFRCDPISEHNRLYWYRQTLGQGPEFLTYFQNEAQLEKSRLLSDRFSAERPKGSFSTLEIQRTEQGDSAMYLCASRASGSYEQYFGPGTRLTVT.

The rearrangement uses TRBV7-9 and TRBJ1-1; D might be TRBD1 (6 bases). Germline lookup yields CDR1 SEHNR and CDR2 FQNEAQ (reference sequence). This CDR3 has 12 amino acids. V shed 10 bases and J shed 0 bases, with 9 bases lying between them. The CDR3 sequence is CATGQMNTEAFF. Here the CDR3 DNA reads TGTGCCACCGGACAGATGAACACTGAAGCTTTCTTT. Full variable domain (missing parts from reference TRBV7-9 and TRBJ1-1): DTGVSQNPRHKITKRGQNVTFRCDPISEHNRLYWYRQTLGQGPEFLTYFQNEAQLEKSRLLSDRFSAERPKGSFSTLEIQRTEQGDSAMYLCATGQMNTEAFFGQGTRLTVV.

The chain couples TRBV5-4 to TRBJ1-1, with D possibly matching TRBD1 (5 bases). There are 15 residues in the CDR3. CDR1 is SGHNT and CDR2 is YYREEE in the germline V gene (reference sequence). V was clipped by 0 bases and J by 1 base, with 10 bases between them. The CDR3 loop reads CASSLGPGENTEAFF. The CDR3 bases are TGTGCCAGCAGCTTGGGCCCGGGGGAGAACACTGAAGCTTTCTTT.

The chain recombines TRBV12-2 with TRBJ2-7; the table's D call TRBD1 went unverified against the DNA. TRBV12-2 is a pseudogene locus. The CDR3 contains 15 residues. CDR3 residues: CASRLGRTVPFEQYF. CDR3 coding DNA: TGTGCAAGTCGCTTAGGACGGACAGTACCGTTCGAGCAGTACTTC.

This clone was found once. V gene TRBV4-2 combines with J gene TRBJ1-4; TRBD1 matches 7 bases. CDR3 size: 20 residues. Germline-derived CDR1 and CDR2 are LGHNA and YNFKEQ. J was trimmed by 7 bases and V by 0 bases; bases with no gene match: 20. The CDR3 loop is CASSQDYYRGSDRRSEKLFF. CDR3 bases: TGTGCCAGCAGCCAAGATTATTACCGGGGGTCGGACAGGAGGAGTGAAAAACTGTTTTTT.

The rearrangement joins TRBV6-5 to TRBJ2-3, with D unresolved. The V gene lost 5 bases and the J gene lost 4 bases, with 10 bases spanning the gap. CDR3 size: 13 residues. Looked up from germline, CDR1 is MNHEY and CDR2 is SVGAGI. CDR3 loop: CASSRGKADTQYF. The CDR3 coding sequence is TGTGCCAGCAGTAGAGGAAAGGCAGATACGCAGTATTTT.

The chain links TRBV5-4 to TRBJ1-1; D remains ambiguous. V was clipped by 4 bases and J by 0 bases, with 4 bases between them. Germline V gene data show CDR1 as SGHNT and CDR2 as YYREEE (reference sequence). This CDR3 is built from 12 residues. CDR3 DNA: TGTGCCAGCAGCGATATGAACACTGAAGCTTTCTTT. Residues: CASSDMNTEAFF.

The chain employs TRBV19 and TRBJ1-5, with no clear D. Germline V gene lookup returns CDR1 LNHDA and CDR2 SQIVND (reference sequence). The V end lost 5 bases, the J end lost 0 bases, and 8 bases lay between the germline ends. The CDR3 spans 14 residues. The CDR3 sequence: CASSYRYSNQPQHF. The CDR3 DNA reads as TGTGCCAGTAGTTATCGCTATAGCAATCAGCCCCAGCATTTT.

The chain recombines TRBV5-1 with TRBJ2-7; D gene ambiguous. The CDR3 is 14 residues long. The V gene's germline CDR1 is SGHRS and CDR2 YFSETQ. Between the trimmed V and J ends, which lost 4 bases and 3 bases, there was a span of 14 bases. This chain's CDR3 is CASSAGRPDYEQYF. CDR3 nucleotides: TGCGCCAGCAGCGCCGGGCGGCCAGACTACGAGCAGTACTTC. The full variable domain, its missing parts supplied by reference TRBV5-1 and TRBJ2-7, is KAGVTQTPRYLIKTRGQQVTLSCSPISGHRSVSWYQQTPGQGLQFLFEYFSETQRNKGNFPGRFSGRQFSNSRSEMNVSTLELGDSALYLCASSAGRPDYEQYFGPGTRLTVT.

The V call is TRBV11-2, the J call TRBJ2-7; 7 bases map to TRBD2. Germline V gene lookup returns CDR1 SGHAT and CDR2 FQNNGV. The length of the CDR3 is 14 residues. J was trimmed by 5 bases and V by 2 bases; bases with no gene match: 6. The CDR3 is CASSLKAGVHEQYF. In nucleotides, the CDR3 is TGTGCCAGCAGCTTAAAGGCGGGAGTCCACGAGCAGTACTTC.